This TCR beta chain was sequenced for a study of early T cells in non-severe SARS-CoV-2 infection. This CDR3 has 18 amino acids. Germline assignment: CDR1 MGHRA and CDR2 YSYEKL. With V trimmed by 1 base and J by 6 bases, 17 bases remained unmatched. One entry per CDR3 protein results from TCRdb running MiXCR on the 5' RACE reads. The sample carries roughly 51,000 distinct CDR3 sequences, about 9.9% recorded once. This rearrangement joins TRBV4-1 to TRBJ2-5; 7 bases align to TRBD2. The origin of this receptor is an adult who was a healthcare worker with PCR-confirmed SARS-CoV-2 infection or an uninfected control (not recorded which). Sequencing was carried out using whole blood. CDR3 in DNA: TGCGCCAGCAGCCAAGGCCCCCTTTCAGCGGGGATTACAAAGACCCAGTACTTC. This translates into CASSQGPLSAGITKTQYF.